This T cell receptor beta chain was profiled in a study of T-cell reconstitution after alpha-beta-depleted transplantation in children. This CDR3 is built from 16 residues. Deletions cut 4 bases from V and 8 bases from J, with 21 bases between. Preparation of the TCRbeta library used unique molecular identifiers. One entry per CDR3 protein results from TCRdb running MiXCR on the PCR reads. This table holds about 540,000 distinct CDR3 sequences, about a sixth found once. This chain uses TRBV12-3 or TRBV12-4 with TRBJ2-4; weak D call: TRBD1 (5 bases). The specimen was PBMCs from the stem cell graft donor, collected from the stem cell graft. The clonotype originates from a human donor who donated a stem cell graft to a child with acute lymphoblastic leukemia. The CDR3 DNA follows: TGTGCCAGCAGTTCCCCCTGGGGCAGGCGTGTGGACATTCAGTACTTC. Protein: CASSSPWGRRVDIQYF.